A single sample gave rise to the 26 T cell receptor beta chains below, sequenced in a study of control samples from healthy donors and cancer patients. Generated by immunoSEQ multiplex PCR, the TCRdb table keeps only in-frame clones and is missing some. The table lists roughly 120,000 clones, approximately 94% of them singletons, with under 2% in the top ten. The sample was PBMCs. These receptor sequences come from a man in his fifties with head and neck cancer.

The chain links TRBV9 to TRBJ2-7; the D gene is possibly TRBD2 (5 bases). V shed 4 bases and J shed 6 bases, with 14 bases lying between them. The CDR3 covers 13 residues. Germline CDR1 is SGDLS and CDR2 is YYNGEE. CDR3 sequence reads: CASSLEERVEQYF. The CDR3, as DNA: TGTGCCAGCAGCCTGGAGGAGAGGGTCGAGCAGTACTTC.

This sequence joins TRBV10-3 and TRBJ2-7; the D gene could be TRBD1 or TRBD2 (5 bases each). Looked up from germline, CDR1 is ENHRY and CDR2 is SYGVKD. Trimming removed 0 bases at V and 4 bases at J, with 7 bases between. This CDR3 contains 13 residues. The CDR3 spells CAISESWGYEQYF. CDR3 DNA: TGTGCCATCAGTGAGTCTTGGGGGTACGAGCAGTACTTC.

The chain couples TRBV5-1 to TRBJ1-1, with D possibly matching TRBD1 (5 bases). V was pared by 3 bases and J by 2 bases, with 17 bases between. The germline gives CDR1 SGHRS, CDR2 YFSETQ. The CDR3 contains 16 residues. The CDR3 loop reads CASSSFRDGGNTEAFF. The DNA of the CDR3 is TGCGCCAGCAGCTCTTTCAGGGACGGTGGAAACACTGAAGCTTTCTTT.

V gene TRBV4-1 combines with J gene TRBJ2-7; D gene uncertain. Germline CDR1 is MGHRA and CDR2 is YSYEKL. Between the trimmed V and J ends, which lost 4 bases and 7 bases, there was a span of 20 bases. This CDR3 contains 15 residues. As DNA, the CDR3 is TGCGCCAGCAGCCCCTCCCTCTTTCCCCCTTTTGAGCAGTACTTC. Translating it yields CASSPSLFPPFEQYF.

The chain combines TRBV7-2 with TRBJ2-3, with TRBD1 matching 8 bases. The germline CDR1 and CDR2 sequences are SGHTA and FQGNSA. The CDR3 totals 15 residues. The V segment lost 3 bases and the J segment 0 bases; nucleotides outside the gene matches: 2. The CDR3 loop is CASSFGTGSTDTQYF. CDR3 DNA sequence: TGTGCCAGCAGCTTCGGGACAGGAAGCACAGATACGCAGTATTTT.

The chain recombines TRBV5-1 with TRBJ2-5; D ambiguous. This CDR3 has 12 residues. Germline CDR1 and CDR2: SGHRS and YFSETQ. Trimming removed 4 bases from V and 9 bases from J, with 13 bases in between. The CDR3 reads CASSAPPRAQYF. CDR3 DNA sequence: TGCGCCAGCAGCGCCCCGCCTCGGGCCCAGTACTTC.

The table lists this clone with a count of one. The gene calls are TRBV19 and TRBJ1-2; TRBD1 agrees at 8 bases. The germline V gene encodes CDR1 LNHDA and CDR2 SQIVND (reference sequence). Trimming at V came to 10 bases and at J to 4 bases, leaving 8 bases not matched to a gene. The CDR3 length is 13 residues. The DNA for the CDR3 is TGTGCCACCCAAAACAGGGGGAGCTATGGCTACACCTTC. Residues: CATQNRGSYGYTF.

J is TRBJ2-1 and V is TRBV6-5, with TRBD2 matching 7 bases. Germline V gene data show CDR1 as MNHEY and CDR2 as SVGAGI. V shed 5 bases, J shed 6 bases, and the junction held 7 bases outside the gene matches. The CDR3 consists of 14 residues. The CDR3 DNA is TGTGCCAGCAGTCAACAGACTAGCCCCAATGAGCAGTTCTTC. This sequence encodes CASSQQTSPNEQFF.

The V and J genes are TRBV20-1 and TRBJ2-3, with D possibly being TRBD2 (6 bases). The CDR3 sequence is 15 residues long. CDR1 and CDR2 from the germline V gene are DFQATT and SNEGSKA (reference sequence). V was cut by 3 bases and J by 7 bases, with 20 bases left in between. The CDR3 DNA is TGCAGTGCTAGTGCGGGGCGGGGAGGAGTGAATACGCAGTATTTT. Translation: CSASAGRGGVNTQYF.

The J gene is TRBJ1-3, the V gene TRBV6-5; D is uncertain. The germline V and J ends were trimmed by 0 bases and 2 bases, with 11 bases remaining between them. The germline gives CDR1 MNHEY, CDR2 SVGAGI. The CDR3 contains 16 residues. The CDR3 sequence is CASSYSTGFAGNTIYF. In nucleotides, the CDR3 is TGTGCCAGCAGTTACTCTACGGGCTTTGCTGGAAACACCATATATTTT.

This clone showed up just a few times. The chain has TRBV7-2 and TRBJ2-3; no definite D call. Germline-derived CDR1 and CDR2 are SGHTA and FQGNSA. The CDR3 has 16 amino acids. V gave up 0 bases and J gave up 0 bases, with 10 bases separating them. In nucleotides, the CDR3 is TGTGCCAGCAGCTTAGCCAACCCGCCTAGCACAGATACGCAGTATTTT. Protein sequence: CASSLANPPSTDTQYF.

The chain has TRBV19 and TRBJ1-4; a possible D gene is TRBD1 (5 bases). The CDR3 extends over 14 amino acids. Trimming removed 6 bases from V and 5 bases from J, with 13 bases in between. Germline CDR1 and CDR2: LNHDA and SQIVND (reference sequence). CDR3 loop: CASRHAGKNEKLFF. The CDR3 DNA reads TGTGCCAGTAGACATGCAGGGAAAAATGAAAAACTGTTTTTT. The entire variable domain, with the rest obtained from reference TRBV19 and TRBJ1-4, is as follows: DGGITQSPKYLFRKEGQNVTLSCEQNLNHDAMYWYRQDPGQGLRLIYYSQIVNDFQKGDIAEGYSVSREKKESFPLTVTSAQKNPTAFYLCASRHAGKNEKLFFGSGTQLSVL.

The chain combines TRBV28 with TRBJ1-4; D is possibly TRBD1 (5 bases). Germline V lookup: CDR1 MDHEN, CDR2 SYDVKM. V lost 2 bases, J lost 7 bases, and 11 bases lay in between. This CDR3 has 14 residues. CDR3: CASSLRVGGEKLFF. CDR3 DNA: TGTGCCAGCAGTTTACGGGTGGGGGGTGAAAAACTGTTTTTT.

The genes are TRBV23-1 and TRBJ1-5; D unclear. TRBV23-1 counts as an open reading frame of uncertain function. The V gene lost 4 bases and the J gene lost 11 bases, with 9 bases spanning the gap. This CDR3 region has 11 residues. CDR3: CASSPSPTQHF. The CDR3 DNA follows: TGCGCCAGCAGTCCATCTCCTACCCAGCATTTT.

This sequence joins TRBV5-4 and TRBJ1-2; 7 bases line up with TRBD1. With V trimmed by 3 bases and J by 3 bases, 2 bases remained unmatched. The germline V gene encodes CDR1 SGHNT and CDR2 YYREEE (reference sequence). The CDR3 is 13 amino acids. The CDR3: CASSSRGDYGYTF. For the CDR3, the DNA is TGTGCCAGCAGCTCCAGGGGGGACTATGGCTACACCTTC.

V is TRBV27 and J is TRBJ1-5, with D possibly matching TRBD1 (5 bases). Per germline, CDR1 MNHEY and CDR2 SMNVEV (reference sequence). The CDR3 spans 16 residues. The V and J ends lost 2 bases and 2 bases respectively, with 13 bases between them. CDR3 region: CASSLIRGSGNQPQHF. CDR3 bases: TGTGCCAGCAGTTTAATAAGGGGCTCAGGCAATCAGCCCCAGCATTTT.

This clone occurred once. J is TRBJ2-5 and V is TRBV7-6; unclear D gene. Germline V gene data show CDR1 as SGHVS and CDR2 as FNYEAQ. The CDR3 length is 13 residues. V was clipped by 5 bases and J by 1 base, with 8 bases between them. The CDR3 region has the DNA TGTGCCAGCAGCGTCTCACCCCAAGAGACCCAGTACTTC. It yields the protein CASSVSPQETQYF.

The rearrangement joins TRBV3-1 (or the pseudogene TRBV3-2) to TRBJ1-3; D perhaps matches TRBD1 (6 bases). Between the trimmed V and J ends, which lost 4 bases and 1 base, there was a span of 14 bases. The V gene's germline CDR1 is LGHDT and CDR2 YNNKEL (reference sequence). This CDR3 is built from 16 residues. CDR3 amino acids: CASSPGDGRSGNTIYF. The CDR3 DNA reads TGTGCCAGCAGCCCAGGGGACGGTAGGTCTGGAAACACCATATATTTT.

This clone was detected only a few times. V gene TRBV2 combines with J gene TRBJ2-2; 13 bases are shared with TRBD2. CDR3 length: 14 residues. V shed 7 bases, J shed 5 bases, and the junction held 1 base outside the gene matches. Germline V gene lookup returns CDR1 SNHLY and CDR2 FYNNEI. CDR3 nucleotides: TGTGCCAGCAAACTAGCGGGGGGGACCGGGGAGCTGTTTTTT. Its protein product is CASKLAGGTGELFF.

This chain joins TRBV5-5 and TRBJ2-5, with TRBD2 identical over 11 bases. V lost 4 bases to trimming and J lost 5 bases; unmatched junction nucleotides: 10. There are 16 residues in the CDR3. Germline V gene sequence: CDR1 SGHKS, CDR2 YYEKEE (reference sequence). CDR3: CASSLSLAGGRETQYF. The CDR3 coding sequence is TGTGCCAGCAGCCTATCTCTAGCGGGGGGCCGGGAGACCCAGTACTTC.

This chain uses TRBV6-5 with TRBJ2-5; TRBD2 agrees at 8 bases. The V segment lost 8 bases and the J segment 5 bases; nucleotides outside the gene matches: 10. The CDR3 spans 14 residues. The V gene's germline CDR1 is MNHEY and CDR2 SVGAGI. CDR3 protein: CASQSGGASETQYF. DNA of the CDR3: TGTGCCAGCCAGTCCGGGGGGGCCTCGGAGACCCAGTACTTC.

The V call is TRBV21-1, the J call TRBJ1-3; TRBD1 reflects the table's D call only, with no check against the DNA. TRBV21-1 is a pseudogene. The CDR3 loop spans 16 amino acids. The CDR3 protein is CASSPREGGAGNTIYF. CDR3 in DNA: TGTGCCAGCAGCCCCCGGGAAGGGGGAGCTGGAAACACCATATATTTT.

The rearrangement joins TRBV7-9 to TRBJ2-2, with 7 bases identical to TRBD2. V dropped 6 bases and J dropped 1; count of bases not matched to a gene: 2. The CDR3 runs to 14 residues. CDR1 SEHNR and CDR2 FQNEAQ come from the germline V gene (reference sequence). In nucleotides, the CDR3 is TGTGCCAGCAGACGGGGGGAGAACACCGGGGAGCTGTTTTTT. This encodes CASRRGENTGELFF. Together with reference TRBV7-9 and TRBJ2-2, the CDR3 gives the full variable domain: DTGVSQNPRHKITKRGQNVTFRCDPISEHNRLYWYRQTLGQGPEFLTYFQNEAQLEKSRLLSDRFSAERPKGSFSTLEIQRTEQGDSAMYLCASRRGENTGELFFGEGSRLTVL.

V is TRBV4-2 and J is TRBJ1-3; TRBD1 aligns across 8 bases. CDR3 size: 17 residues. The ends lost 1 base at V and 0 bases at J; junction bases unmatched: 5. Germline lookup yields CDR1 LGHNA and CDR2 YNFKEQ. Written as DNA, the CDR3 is TGTGCCAGCAGCCAAGCCGGGACAGGTAGCTCTGGAAACACCATATATTTT. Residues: CASSQAGTGSSGNTIYF.

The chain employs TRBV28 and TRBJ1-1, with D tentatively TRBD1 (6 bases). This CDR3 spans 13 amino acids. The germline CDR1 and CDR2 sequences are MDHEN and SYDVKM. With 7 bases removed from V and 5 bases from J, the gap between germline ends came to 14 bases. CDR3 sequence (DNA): TGTGCCAGCAAGGCAGGGGCGAAAACTGAAGCTTTCTTT. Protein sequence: CASKAGAKTEAFF.

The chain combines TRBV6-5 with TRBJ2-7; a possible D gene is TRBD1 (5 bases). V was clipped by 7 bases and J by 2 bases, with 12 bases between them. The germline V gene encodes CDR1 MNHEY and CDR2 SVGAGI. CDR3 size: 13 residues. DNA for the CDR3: TGTGCCAGCAATGGGCAGGGCCCCTACGAGCAGTACTTC. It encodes CASNGQGPYEQYF.